Shown below are 19 T cell receptor beta chains from a single sample sequenced in a study of lymphopenia after photon versus proton radiotherapy. TCRdb's copy holds only in-frame clones and misses some; the assay was immunoSEQ multiplex PCR. The repertoire consists of 20,000 to 25,000 clones, with 85% occurring once and the leading ten covering about 19%. Specimen: peripheral blood, collected from a patient treated with photon-based radiotherapy. The receptors were gathered from a man between 60 and 75 years old with pancreatic cancer.

The chain is built from TRBV30 and TRBJ2-7; 7 bases fit TRBD1. V lost 0 bases and J lost 2; bases outside the gene matches: 16. This CDR3 has 18 amino acids. CDR1 is GTSNPN and CDR2 is SVGIG in the germline V gene (reference sequence). The CDR3 nucleotides are TGTGCCTGGAGTGTACGGGGTTACGCCGGACAGGTCCCCTACGAGCAGTACTTC. This sequence encodes CAWSVRGYAGQVPYEQYF.

This chain links TRBV7-9 with TRBJ2-6; 7 bases match TRBD1. Germline CDR1 SEHNR, CDR2 FQNEAQ (reference sequence). CDR3 size: 17 residues. The ends lost 5 bases at V and 0 bases at J; junction bases unmatched: 7. The CDR3 region is CASSVDRPNSGANVLTF. CDR3 bases: TGTGCCAGCAGCGTGGACAGGCCGAACTCTGGGGCCAACGTCCTGACTTTC.

The genes are TRBV15 and TRBJ1-2; unclear D gene. V gave up 8 bases and J gave up 6 bases, with 19 bases separating them. CDR1 and CDR2 (germline): LNHNV, YYDKDF (reference sequence). The CDR3 totals 14 residues. CDR3 nucleotides: TGTGCCACCTGTGTGGAGGGAACCGCTAATGGCTACACCTTC. It translates to CATCVEGTANGYTF.

This clone was picked up a small number of times. The V and J genes are TRBV7-2 and TRBJ2-5; TRBD1 agrees at 9 bases. The CDR3 contains 15 residues. J was trimmed by 4 bases and V by 5 bases; bases with no gene match: 8. Germline V CDR1 and CDR2: SGHTA, FQGNSA. The CDR3 sequence is CASSKQGAGRETQYF. In DNA form, the CDR3 reads TGTGCCAGCAGCAAACAGGGGGCTGGACGAGAGACCCAGTACTTC.

As regards this clone: An end of the junction does not agree with germline; a read error may underlie this. The chain combines TRBV5-5 with TRBJ1-2, with D unresolved. The germline V gene has CDR1 SGHKS and CDR2 YYEKEE (reference sequence). This CDR3 is 13 amino acids long. In DNA form, the CDR3 reads TGTGCCAGCAGATTGGCACTGACCTATGGCTACACCTTC. This translates into CASRLALTYGYTF.

This clone appeared a few times. V and J are TRBV7-8 and TRBJ1-5; D gene unclear. The germline gives CDR1 SGHVS, CDR2 FQNEAQ. V was clipped by 5 bases and J by 3 bases, with 14 bases between them. This CDR3 is 15 amino acids long. The CDR3 is CASSPLRGPNQPQHF. The DNA of the CDR3 is TGTGCCAGCAGCCCTCTGAGAGGACCCAATCAGCCCCAGCATTTT.

The genes are TRBV10-1 and TRBJ2-3; D unclear. V gave up 6 bases and J gave up 1 base, with 11 bases separating them. The CDR3 contains 14 residues. Germline V CDR1 and CDR2: WNHNN, SYGVQD (reference sequence). CDR3 residues: CASSRTARTDTQYF. The CDR3 DNA reads TGCGCCAGCAGCAGAACTGCTCGCACAGATACGCAGTATTTT.

This rearrangement joins TRBV5-1 to TRBJ2-7, with unresolved D. The CDR3 contains 14 residues. CDR1 is SGHRS, CDR2 YFSETQ, per germline. With 0 bases removed from V and 6 bases from J, the gap between germline ends came to 13 bases. The CDR3 nucleotides are TGCGCCAGCAGCTTGGCGGCTCCTGGCACCGAGCAGTACTTC. It translates to CASSLAAPGTEQYF.

The rearrangement uses TRBV15 and TRBJ2-1; the match to TRBD2 covers 10 bases. The CDR3 consists of 15 residues. The ends lost 3 bases at V and 4 bases at J; junction bases unmatched: 3. Per the germline V gene, CDR1 is LNHNV and CDR2 is YYDKDF (reference sequence). Written as DNA, the CDR3 is TGTGCCACCAGCAGCTTAGCGGGGGGTTACAATGAGCAGTTCTTC. Its protein is CATSSLAGGYNEQFF. Variable domain in full (rest from reference TRBV15 and TRBJ2-1): DAMVIQNPRYQVTQFGKPVTLSCSQTLNHNVMYWYQQKSSQAPKLLFHYYDKDFNNEADTPDNFQSRRPNTSFCFLDIRSPGLGDTAMYLCATSSLAGGYNEQFFGPGTRLTVL.

The chain carries TRBV6-5 and TRBJ2-5; the D gene is possibly TRBD1 (6 bases). This CDR3 has 15 residues. Germline V gives CDR1 MNHEY, CDR2 SVGAGI. V shed 6 bases and J shed 1 base, with 15 bases lying between them. The CDR3 DNA is TGTGCCAGCAGGGGATCCAGGGGCCGCCAAGAGACCCAGTACTTC. Encoded protein: CASRGSRGRQETQYF.

This chain uses TRBV5-1 with TRBJ2-7; TRBD1 agrees at 8 bases. The V and J ends lost 3 bases and 5 bases, in that order; junction bases with no gene match: 10. The CDR3 runs to 15 residues. Germline V CDR1 and CDR2: SGHRS, YFSETQ. The CDR3 reads CASSSGTGGIHEQYF. The CDR3 DNA follows: TGCGCCAGCAGCTCGGGGACAGGCGGGATCCACGAGCAGTACTTC. The whole variable domain, remainder taken from reference TRBV5-1 and TRBJ2-7, is KAGVTQTPRYLIKTRGQQVTLSCSPISGHRSVSWYQQTPGQGLQFLFEYFSETQRNKGNFPGRFSGRQFSNSRSEMNVSTLELGDSALYLCASSSGTGGIHEQYFGPGTRLTVT.

The rearrangement uses TRBV6-1 and TRBJ2-6; tentatively, D is TRBD1 (6 bases). The CDR3 has 18 residues. V gave up 1 base and J gave up 3 bases, with 16 bases separating them. Per germline, CDR1 MNHNS and CDR2 SASEGT. The CDR3 here is CASSEGWGRGIGANVLTF. In DNA, the CDR3 is TGTGCCAGCAGTGAAGGTTGGGGGCGCGGAATTGGGGCCAACGTCCTGACTTTC.

The CDR3 DNA reads TGTGCCAGCAGTCGGGCCTACACTGAAGCTTTCTTT. It specifies CASSRAYTEAFF. V gene TRBV5-8 combines with J gene TRBJ1-1; D is undetermined. The V end was cut by 5 bases, the J end by 3 bases, with 8 bases between. In germline, CDR1 is SGHTS, CDR2 YDEGEE. The CDR3 runs 12 residues. Looking up the rest from reference TRBV5-8 and TRBJ1-1 gives the full variable domain: EAGVTQSPTHLIKTRGQQATLRCSPISGHTSVYWYQQALGLGLQFLLWYDEGEERNRGNFPPRFSGRQFPNYSSELNVNALELEDSALYLCASSRAYTEAFFGQGTRLTVV.

The chain joins TRBV4-2 to TRBJ2-7; 8 nucleotides agree with TRBD2. The CDR3 is made up of 15 amino acids. Unmatched junction bases numbered 4, after V lost 3 bases and J lost 0 bases. Germline-derived CDR1 and CDR2 are LGHNA and YNFKEQ. The CDR3 bases are TGTGCCAGCAGCCATGGGCGGGGGGCCTCCTACGAGCAGTACTTC. Its protein is CASSHGRGASYEQYF.

The chain is built from TRBV14 and TRBJ2-7, with 9 nucleotides matching TRBD2. The CDR3 loop spans 14 amino acids. CDR1 SGHDN and CDR2 FVKESK come from the germline V gene. The junction had 5 bases not matched to a gene; V was cut back by 4 bases and J by 4 bases. DNA for the CDR3: TGTGCCAGCAGCCGAGCGGGGGGCGCGTACGAGCAGTACTTC. Its protein product is CASSRAGGAYEQYF.

This clone has just a few counts. This sequence joins TRBV11-2 and TRBJ2-3; D might be TRBD2 (6 bases). CDR1 and CDR2 (germline): SGHAT, FQNNGV. The CDR3 has 17 residues. Trimming removed 4 bases at V and 0 bases at J, with 17 bases between. The CDR3 reads CASSSLLASTSTDTQYF. The CDR3 DNA sequence: TGTGCCAGCAGCTCACTGCTAGCGAGCACTAGCACAGATACGCAGTATTTT.

The CDR3 region is CASRLPKGTGAETQYF. The DNA of the CDR3 is TGTGCAAGTCGCCTACCTAAGGGAACAGGGGCAGAGACCCAGTACTTC. The J gene is TRBJ2-5, the V gene TRBV12-2; the table's D call TRBD1 went unverified against the DNA. TRBV12-2 is an annotated pseudogene. There are 16 residues in the CDR3.

The chain carries TRBV5-8 and TRBJ1-5; D is possibly TRBD1 (5 bases). V lost 3 bases to trimming and J lost 4 bases, with 14 bases between them. The CDR3 runs 15 residues. Germline CDR1 and CDR2: SGHTS and YDEGEE. DNA of the CDR3: TGTGCCAGCAGCTCCGCGGCAGGGAAGAATCAGCCCCAGCATTTT. This codes for CASSSAAGKNQPQHF.

This clone was picked up one time. The rearrangement joins TRBV11-3 to TRBJ2-3, with D unresolved. Per the germline V gene, CDR1 is SGHNT and CDR2 is YENEEA. The CDR3 contains 12 residues. Trimming removed 0 bases at V and 5 bases at J, with 3 bases between. The CDR3 DNA reads as TGTGCCAGCAGCTTAGATTTAGATACGCAGTATTTT. Protein sequence: CASSLDLDTQYF.